This TCR beta chain is from a study of regulatory T cells in long-lasting Graves disease listed by TCRdb under 2021. About the full investigation: Antithyroid drugs had been taken for less than 3 months by newly diagnosed Graves' disease patients. Patients with persistent Graves' disease were compared with patients with newly diagnosed Graves' disease using TCR sequencing and RNA sequencing of peripheral blood. The study was conducted in China and was registered as a clinical trial. A total of roughly 35 samples underwent TCR sequencing, from roughly 13 patients with persistent Graves' disease and 20 or so patients with newly diagnosed Graves' disease. Summary of the overall study and its limitations: Sequencing and analysis were restricted to the TCR beta chain. Persistent disease showed preferential use of TRBV28, TRBJ1-2 and TRBJ2-5, whereas newly diagnosed disease favored TRBV20-1 and TRBJ2-1. Patients with persistent disease shared more public clonotypes (fewer than 3,000) than newly diagnosed patients did (approximately 970). Persistent Graves' disease patients showed lower TCR Shannon entropy and fewer highly expanded clones than newly diagnosed patients, suggesting clonal expansion. As a limitation, the authors acknowledged that the small sample size may reduce accuracy. The study examined only peripheral blood because the primary lesion, thyroid tissue, could not be accessed.

Library preparation used multiplex PCR. TCRdb records Illumina HiSeq 4000 as the sequencer. CDR3 regions were amplified by Arm-PCR with iRepertoire HTBI primers to construct TCR beta libraries. Gel purification was performed on PCR products prior to sequencing. The study's own analysis went as follows. A total of roughly 58 TRBV and some 15 TRBJ segments were identified across samples and were used for gene usage analysis of CDR3 amino acid clonotypes. COPE and FqMerger were used to merge the filtered high-quality paired reads into contigs. Contigs were aligned with BLAST to IMGT TRBV, TRBD and TRBJ reference genes, and CDR3 was defined per IMGT. Highly expanded clones were defined as clonotypes with a frequency above 0.1%. Repertoire diversity was measured by Shannon entropy, and V-J evenness by the Gini coefficient. Public clonotypes were defined as clonotypes shared by more than one individual. The public reads were quality trimmed at Q25 with fastp and then assembled into clones with MiXCR by TCRdb, keeping productive beta chains. When rows share a CDR3 protein, they turn into one entry using the most common DNA and genes. TCRdb's processing, not the authors', yielded these V and J calls. The sample table holds about 620,000 distinct CDR3 sequences, of which less than 20% were seen once. The ten largest clonotypes hold approximately 18% of the sample.

As encoded in the germline V gene (reference sequence), CDR1 is DFQATT while CDR2 is SNEGSKA. V is trimmed back by 2 bases and J by 3 bases, and the junction contains 12 bases that no gene match accounts for. The CDR3 covers 18 residues, taking in both the cysteine and the phenylalanine. Just CDR3 DNA is preserved here, 54 bases in frame from base 1. What the time point label conveys for this sample: newly diagnosed GD, antithyroid drugs for less than 3 months. RNA was extracted from PBMCs in TRIzol for both TCR sequencing and RNA sequencing. The diagnosis of Graves' disease followed American Thyroid Association guidelines. The patients came from an endocrinology department in Xi'an, China. Each patient gave approximately 10 milliliters of peripheral blood, collected in an EDTA anticoagulant tube. PBMCs were isolated by Ficoll Paque Plus density gradient separation without further T cell sorting. An Agilent 2100 Bioanalyzer and agarose gel were used to check RNA quality, while a NanoDrop 2000 measured RNA concentration.

This clonotype was observed at least ten times. Its antigen remains undetermined. No qualities accompany the bases; no much larger clone lies one base away. The sample also formed part of further work on T cells in Graves' hyperthyroidism and ophthalmopathy. Per that second paper: Graves' hyperthyroidism was defined as stable when no progression to ophthalmopathy occurred over 18 months of follow-up. Hyperthyroidism patients were aged 18 to 65 years and newly diagnosed, with disease duration of less than 2 months. The study excluded patients with uncontrolled infections, other autoimmune diseases, pregnancy or lactation. Diagnoses relied on clinical symptoms, serum thyroxine and TRAb, thyroid ultrasound and orbital computed tomography. A first-round RT-PCR of the TCR CDR3 used the HTBI primer set with the Qiagen OneStep RT-PCR kit. Blood samples also contained most of the expanded thyroid clonotypes (frequency above 0.001), which suggests that blood repertoires may reflect thyroid immune responses. A 13 V-J signature model separated ophthalmopathy from stable hyperthyroidism, with over 85% sensitivity and roughly 82% specificity in cross-validation and 80%/75% in testing. In validation, the model predicted progression to ophthalmopathy a median of approximately 6.6 months before onset, with 70% to 71% sensitivity and roughly 72% specificity. To identify distinguishing TCR V-J signatures, a discovery cohort of roughly 100 patients was used, comprising 40 to 45 with Graves' ophthalmopathy and about 59 with stable Graves' hyperthyroidism. Whether ophthalmopathy could be predicted prospectively was tested in an independent validation cohort made up of under 20 hyperthyroidism patients plus 17 patients who later progressed to ophthalmopathy. The approximately 90 discovery patients were randomly split 7:3 into training and test sets. In over five Graves' hyperthyroidism patients, the study also compared T-cell repertoires from thyroid tissue with T-cell repertoires from blood. Following sampling, methimazole starting at 30 mg daily was given to hyperthyroidism patients, and high-dose intravenous methylprednisolone was given to ophthalmopathy patients. Libraries were constructed in a second round of multiplex PCR, after which size selection and purification were carried out. Paired-end sequencing of the libraries was performed with 100 bp reads on an Illumina HiSeq2000. SOAPnuke was used to process the raw data, removing reads that contained adapters or uncalled bases, had a mean Phred below 15, or lacked an exact match to the constant primer or identifier. High-quality paired reads were merged with COPE v1.2.5, and unique nucleotide sequences were defined as clonotypes. MiTCR v1.1 was used to align clonotypes to the IMGT TRBV, TRBD and TRBJ reference segments. The analysis was restricted to V-J combinations with a frequency above 0.0001, which together covered 98% to 99.2% of the repertoires. The TCS score was defined as F50 (clonal expansion) divided by E x V (chaos), with BLOSUM62-based TCRdist calculated between CDR3 peptides within each V-J. Welch's t-statistics and random forest reduced 500 to 650 V-J features to 10 to 15, which were used in a naive Bayes classifier (R e1071). Sample size was not statistically predetermined, and investigators were not blinded to group allocation. According to the paper, TCR Vbeta CDR3 sequencing was carried out on 135 peripheral blood samples, which came from under 50 ophthalmopathy, approximately 72 hyperthyroidism and approximately 17 progressor patients.

The TCR comes from a woman in her twenties or thirties with Graves disease. Donor details come from another sample of the same person, matched by shared clones. Sequenced here: peripheral blood mononuclear cells (PBMCs), sampled at new diagnosis, from a patient treated with antithyroid drugs. The rearranged segments are TRBV20-1 and TRBJ2-5, and 13 bases in between align with TRBD2. CDR3 sequence: CSARNLGLAGPGEETQYF. DNA sequence: TGCAGTGCTAGAAACCTGGGACTAGCGGGACCGGGGGAAGAGACCCAGTACTTC.